This T cell receptor (beta chain) was found in a study of T-cell reconstitution after alpha-beta-depleted transplantation in children (dated by TCRdb to about 2016). Broadly, across the study: Using TCR repertoire profiling, the study quantitatively followed how T-cell immune reconstitution unfolded in children after TCRalphabeta/CD19-depleted allogeneic hematopoietic cell transplantation.

The library was generated by PCR. Sequenced on an Illumina HiSeq 2500. TCR library preparation used molecular barcoding, with unique molecular identifiers applied to normalize quantification of the TCRbeta repertoire. In TCRdb, the public reads were trimmed at Q25 with fastp and aligned with MiXCR, with productive beta chains retained. A single entry per CDR3 protein holds the most common genes and DNA from its merged rows. The sample records around 450,000 distinct CDR3 sequences, roughly 10% of which are singletons. The top ten hold about 2.1% of the sample. Results and caveats for the whole study, not just this receptor: The frequencies of hyperexpanded clones fell over the following months, and after one year, T-cell counts and TCRbeta diversity were mostly attributed to newly produced T cells. In some patients, high TCRbeta diversity at day 60 was attributed to recipient T cells and intrathymic progenitors that had survived conditioning. About two months after transplant, the apparently early recovery of alphabetaT-cell counts reportedly depended on just several hundred clones that had expanded rapidly and came from non-depleted graft cells.

Measured from the cysteine to the phenylalanine, the CDR3 is 17 residues long. Only the CDR3 part of the read is kept: 51 bases, read in frame from the first base. The trim is 6 bases for V and 9 bases for J, with a gap of 24 bases between the germline ends. Reading the germline V gene gives CDR1 MNHNS and CDR2 SASEGT. This clonotype has at least ten counts. What this receptor recognizes is not known. Base-call qualities are not available, and no considerably larger clone is one nucleotide away. The meaning of the sample's treatment or condition label: allogeneic hematopoietic cell transplantation with graft depleted of TCRalphabeta T cells and CD19 B cells. Transplant recipients were children who received TCRalphabeta/CD19-depleted allogeneic hematopoietic cell grafts.

The rearrangement combines TRBV6-1 with TRBJ1-6, with no confident D gene call. The receptor comes from a child under 10 years old with inherited bone marrow failure, due to receive a stem cell transplant. The material sequenced was PBMCs, taken before TCRalphabeta/CD19-depleted stem cell transplant. CDR3 protein: CASRWRPLAYLSSPLHF. The sequence in DNA is TGTGCCAGCAGATGGAGACCTCTCGCCTACCTAAGTTCACCCCTCCACTTT.